The clone carrying this T cell receptor beta chain was observed many times. What it binds is unknown. Trimming removed 1 base at V and 10 bases at J, with 14 bases between. The germline V gene encodes CDR1 SGHTA and CDR2 FQGNSA. CDR3 length: 14 residues. This entry is derived from a study of T-cell memory formation after mild COVID-19. 5'RACE, which relied on constant-segment primers, yielded TCR alpha and TCR beta cDNA libraries carrying sample barcodes and UMIs. Each CDR3 protein gets one entry after TCRdb re-called the 5' RACE reads with MiXCR. The sample shows 240,000 or so distinct CDR3 sequences, 7.5% to 10% of them seen only once. Study findings and constraints: Pre-infection memory harbored some responding clones, suggesting cross-reactive memory joined.

J is TRBJ2-1 and V is TRBV7-2, with unresolved D. Source material: PBMCs or a T cell subset sorted from them (not recorded which). This clonotype was sampled from a man younger than 30 who had mild COVID-19 (a few samples of this study predate the infection). Cell type and time point are not known. The CDR3 sequence is CASSLERGNVEQFF. DNA for the CDR3: TGTGCCAGCAGCTTAGAACGTGGAAATGTAGAGCAGTTCTTC.